Listed below are T cell receptor beta chains from one sample, sequenced in a study of siplizumab effects on memory and regulatory T cells. Data came from immunoSEQ multiplex PCR; TCRdb stores just in-frame clones and leaves some out. The data contain tens of thousands of clones, 89% of them singletons. The material sequenced was naive CD4+ T cells sorted from blood. The receptor source for this set is a human donor in good health. Both conserved end residues are part of each CDR3. D genes are given only for firm matches. Some rows have no size entry. The others give once, few or many, or a class for an expanded clone.

j_call clone_size v_call d_call cdr3_nt cdr3_aa
TRBJ2-3 NA TRBV5-1 NA TGCGCCAGCAGCCTCTCTGTTACAGATACGCAGTATTTT CASSLSVTDTQYF
TRBJ2-5 NA TRBV5-4 NA TGTGCCAGCAGCCAAGGACCCCTTGAGACCCAGTACTTC CASSQGPLETQYF
TRBJ2-5 NA TRBV6-5 NA TGTGCCAGCAGTTACTTTCCGGGAAAAGAGACCCAGTACTTC CASSYFPGKETQYF
TRBJ2-5 NA TRBV5-8 NA TGTGCCAGCAGCTTGGAAGGGGGGAAGGAGACCCAGTACTTC CASSLEGGKETQYF
TRBJ2-3 NA TRBV5-7 NA TGTGCCAGCAGCCCGAGACGGCCCCCCACAGATACGCAGTATTTT CASSPRRPPTDTQYF
TRBJ2-1 NA TRBV5-4 NA TGTGCCAGCAGCTTGGGGTCTAAGCGGCAGAACAATGAGCAGTTCTTC CASSLGSKRQNNEQFF
TRBJ1-2 NA TRBV19 TRBD1 TGTGCCAGTATCCCCCCGGGACAGAGGGGCTATGGCTACACCTTC CASIPPGQRGYGYTF
TRBJ1-1 NA TRBV6-5 NA TGTGCCAGCAGTCCAGCCGTCTCCGAGGGAGCTTTCTTT CASSPAVSEGAFF
TRBJ1-2 NA TRBV4-1 NA TGCGCCAGCAGCCAAGCGGGTGGGGGGCTTGGTGGCTACACCTTC CASSQAGGGLGGYTF
TRBJ2-5 NA TRBV5-4 NA TGTGCCAGCAGCCTGAAGAAACACCAAGAGACCCAGTACTTC CASSLKKHQETQYF
TRBJ1-4 NA TRBV18 TRBD1 TGTGCCAGCTCCGGGGGACAGGGCGTTGAAAAACTGTTTTTT CASSGGQGVEKLFF
TRBJ2-1 NA TRBV27 NA TGTGCCAGCAGTGTCTCCGCGGGACCCACTAAGGAGCAGTTCTTC CASSVSAGPTKEQFF
TRBJ2-1 NA TRBV21-1 NA TGTGCCAGCAGCAAGGGGGGGACTAGCGGTACCTCCTACAATGAGCAGTTCTTC CASSKGGTSGTSYNEQFF
TRBJ1-1 NA TRBV10-3 TRBD1 TGTGCCATCAGTTCAGGGGGCACTGAAGCTTTCTTT CAISSGGTEAFF
TRBJ1-2 NA TRBV6-5 NA TGTGCCAGCAGTTACCAACGACCGGTGGGCTTTGGCTACACCTTC CASSYQRPVGFGYTF
TRBJ2-3 NA TRBV5-3 TRBD2 TGTGCCAGAACCCCGGGTGGGACTAGCGGGGATTCCACAAATACGCAGTATTTT CARTPGGTSGDSTNTQYF
TRBJ2-7 NA TRBV11-3 NA TGTGCCAGCAGCTTGGCCTATGCCTTGGAGATCGAGCAGTACTTC CASSLAYALEIEQYF
TRBJ1-5 NA TRBV6-4 TRBD1 TGTGCCAGCAGTCCCGAGGGACAGGGGGCTGTAAGCAATCAGCCCCAGCATTTT CASSPEGQGAVSNQPQHF
TRBJ1-5 NA TRBV6-5 NA TGTGCCAGCAGTCCCGGGACACATAGCAATCAGCCCCAGCATTTT CASSPGTHSNQPQHF
TRBJ2-5 NA TRBV10-3 NA TGTGCCATCAGTGAACCGCCGGTGACGGACGGGAATTTTCAAGAGACCCAGTACTTC CAISEPPVTDGNFQETQYF
TRBJ1-4 NA TRBV5-1 NA TGCGCCAGCAGCCCCCGGGGGGCTCTGGAAAAACTGTTTTTT CASSPRGALEKLFF
TRBJ1-1 NA TRBV7-9 NA TGTGCCAGCAGCTTAACGACAGGCCATGTGGGGGGAGCTTTCTTT CASSLTTGHVGGAFF
TRBJ2-1 NA TRBV2 NA TGTGCCAGCAGTGAAGCTGATAGAGGGACTGAGCAGTTCTTC CASSEADRGTEQFF
TRBJ2-7 once TRBV6-8 TRBD2 TGTGCCAGCAGGGGCCGGGATAGCGGGGGGGGCCACGAGCAGTACTTC CASRGRDSGGGHEQYF
TRBJ1-5 NA TRBV19 NA TGTGCCAGTAGTATAAGAGGGGGGCGACTAAATCAGCCCCAGCATTTT CASSIRGGRLNQPQHF
TRBJ1-2 NA TRBV7-9 NA TGTGCCAGCAGCTTAGACCTGTTCAGGCCGGCTGGCTACACCTTC CASSLDLFRPAGYTF
TRBJ2-7 NA TRBV4-2 TRBD1 TGTGCCAGCAGCCAAGATAAACAGGGGACCTACGAGCAGTACTTC CASSQDKQGTYEQYF
TRBJ2-7 NA TRBV6-1 NA TGTGCCAGCAGTGAAATTTGGGGACCCTACGAGCAGTACTTC CASSEIWGPYEQYF
TRBJ2-3 NA TRBV2 TRBD2 TGTGCCATCTCGGGACTAGCTGATAATACGCAGTATTTT CAISGLADNTQYF
TRBJ1-5 NA TRBV19 NA TGTGCCAGTAGACCACGGGGATCGTTGTATCAGCCCCAGCATTTT CASRPRGSLYQPQHF
TRBJ2-1 once TRBV7-9 NA TGTGCCAGCAGCTTATCTAAGCTCAATGAGCAGTTCTTC CASSLSKLNEQFF
TRBJ2-6 NA TRBV11-3 TRBD2 TGTGCCAGCAGCCCCGGGGGGGGTGTGGCCAACGTCCTGACTTTC CASSPGGGVANVLTF
TRBJ2-7 NA TRBV5-1 NA TGCGCCAGCAGCCTACGGACAGCCTACGAGCAGTACTTC CASSLRTAYEQYF
TRBJ2-7 NA TRBV6-1 NA TGTGCCAGCAGTGTAGGAATCGTGGACAGAGCCTACGAGCAGTACTTC CASSVGIVDRAYEQYF
TRBJ2-5 NA TRBV7-6 NA TGTGCCAGCAGCTCCCGACAAAACCAAGAGACCCAGTACTTC CASSSRQNQETQYF
TRBJ2-7 NA TRBV5-1 TRBD1 TGCGCCAGCAGCTTGGGATACGACAGGGTGAACTCCTACGAGCAGTACTTC CASSLGYDRVNSYEQYF
TRBJ2-7 NA TRBV5-4 TRBD2 TGTGCCAGCAGCTTGGGACTAGCGGGGGAAATTTACGAGCAGTACTTC CASSLGLAGEIYEQYF
TRBJ2-6 NA TRBV19 NA TGTGCCAGTGGAAACTCTGGGGCCAACGTCCTGACTTTC CASGNSGANVLTF
TRBJ2-5 NA TRBV7-9 TRBD2 TGTGCCAGCAGACGACTAGCGGGGGGAGAGACCCAGTACTTC CASRRLAGGETQYF
TRBJ2-3 NA TRBV6-5 NA TGTGCCAGCAGTCCAGGGGTGGATACGCAGTATTTT CASSPGVDTQYF
TRBJ1-3 NA TRBV7-2 TRBD1 TGTGCCAGCAGCTTAGCTGGACAGGGGTTCTCTGGAAACACCATATATTTT CASSLAGQGFSGNTIYF
TRBJ2-7 NA TRBV18 TRBD1 TGTGCCAGCTCACCCGACAGGGTCGAGCAGTACTTC CASSPDRVEQYF
TRBJ1-5 NA TRBV7-9 NA TGTGCCAGCAGCCCCCACGGGGACAATCAGCCCCAGCATTTT CASSPHGDNQPQHF
TRBJ1-2 NA TRBV30 NA TGTGCCTGGAGCCCTAACAGGGACCACTATGGCTACACCTTC CAWSPNRDHYGYTF
TRBJ2-7 once TRBV5-4 NA TGTGCCAGCAGTCCTTCCGGCGGGGGCGTCTCCTACGAGCAGTACTTC CASSPSGGGVSYEQYF
TRBJ2-1 NA TRBV6-1 NA TGTGCCAGCAGTGCGACTAGTACACACAATGAGCAGTTCTTC CASSATSTHNEQFF
TRBJ2-7 NA TRBV27 NA TGTGCCAGCATGAGCGGAGAAGGGTCCGAGCAGTACTTC CASMSGEGSEQYF
TRBJ2-3 NA TRBV18 TRBD2 TGTGCCAGCTCACCGATTAGCGGGATTGGCGCAGATACGCAGTATTTT CASSPISGIGADTQYF
TRBJ2-4 NA TRBV7-9 TRBD2 TGTGCCAGCAGCTTCCTAGCGGGGGGCAAAGAAGCCAAAAACATTCAGTACTTC CASSFLAGGKEAKNIQYF
TRBJ2-3 NA TRBV5-1 TRBD2 TGCGCCAGCAGCCAGGGCAGCGGGGGGCGTTCAGATACGCAGTATTTT CASSQGSGGRSDTQYF
TRBJ1-1 NA TRBV5-6 TRBD1 TGTGCCAGCAGCCCCTTCACAGGGGACAAAAATGCTGAAGCTTTCTTT CASSPFTGDKNAEAFF
TRBJ2-3 once TRBV5-6 TRBD2 TGTGCCAGCAGCTTGAGGGGCGGGAGAGGGGATACGCAGTATTTT CASSLRGGRGDTQYF
TRBJ2-1 NA TRBV7-9 NA TGTGCCAGCAACCGTTACAATGAGCAGTTCTTC CASNRYNEQFF
TRBJ2-5 NA TRBV9 TRBD2 TGTGCCAGCAGCCTCCCCGGGACTAGCGGGAGAGAGACCCAGTACTTC CASSLPGTSGRETQYF
TRBJ2-5 NA TRBV5-6 NA TGTGCCAGCAGTTCCTCTAGGGGCAGGCGCCTACAAGAGACCCAGTACTTC CASSSSRGRRLQETQYF